A single sample gave rise to the 27 T cell receptor beta chains below, sequenced in a study of T cell repertoires in cytomegalovirus infection. MiXCR, run by TCRdb on the reads, gives a single entry per CDR3 protein. The profile shows about 920,000 distinct CDR3 sequences, 30% to 40% of them singletons. These TCRs' antigens remain unknown. The sample here was cultured CD8+ T cells from PBMCs, taken from culture after CMV antigen stimulation. These receptors originate from a human donor in good health (CMV status not recorded). Some clones in this sample may be carry-over from other donors' samples.

This clonotype was counted a single time. Since the CDR3 does not end with the conserved phenylalanine or tryptophan, this likely comes from a read error. The chain has TRBV12-3 or TRBV12-4 and TRBJ2-3, with TRBD2 matching 10 bases. The J segment lost 5 bases and the V segment lost 5 bases, leaving 16 bases of the junction unmatched. The CDR3 consists of 18 residues. The chain's CDR3 is CASSPFGGLAGAGDTQYL. In DNA, the CDR3 is TGTGCCAGCAGTCCTTTTGGGGGTCTAGCGGGGGCAGGAGATACGCAGTATCTT.

On this clonotype itself: A much larger clone differs from this one at a single base, so this may be a read error. This chain links TRBV11-2 with TRBJ1-1; D gene ambiguous. V dropped 5 bases and J dropped 1 base, with 5 bases sitting between them. The length of the CDR3 is 12 residues. CDR1 and CDR2 from the germline V gene are SGHAT and FQNNGV. The CDR3 region is CASSIQNTEAFF. The CDR3 DNA follows: TGTGCCAGCAGCATACAGAACACTGAAGCTTTCTTT.

This chain uses TRBV25-1 with TRBJ2-7; D may be TRBD2 (6 bases). The CDR3 totals 17 residues. CDR1 is MGHDK, CDR2 SYGVNS, per germline. V lost 4 bases and J lost 2, with 21 bases in between. Here the CDR3 reads CASSGYTGLKGAYEQYV. The CDR3 DNA follows: TGTGCCAGCAGTGGCTATACGGGACTCAAGGGTGCCTACGAGCAGTACGTC.

In this sample, this clonotype turned up once. The V call is TRBV4-1, the J call TRBJ2-3; 12 nucleotides line up with TRBD2. Trimming cost V 1 base and J 4 bases; bases outside gene matches: 3. This CDR3 region has 16 residues. Germline CDR1 MGHRA, CDR2 YSYEKL. The CDR3 spells CASSQAPSGGADTQYF. In DNA form, the CDR3 reads TGCGCCAGCAGCCAAGCCCCTAGCGGGGGGGCAGATACGCAGTATTTT.

The chain's CDR3 is CASSQQRRLDTQYF. As DNA, the CDR3 is TGTGCCAGCAGCCAACAGCGTCGGTTAGATACGCAGTATTTT. The V call is TRBV28, the J call TRBJ2-3; no clear D. This CDR3 contains 14 residues. Germline CDR1 reads MDHEN; CDR2 reads SYDVKM. Trimming shortened V by 6 bases and J by 5 bases, and 15 bases separated the two germline ends.

This chain uses TRBV11-3 with TRBJ2-3, with a possible D match to TRBD1 (6 bases). The V gene's germline CDR1 is SGHNT and CDR2 YENEEA. The CDR3 runs 12 residues. The germline V and J ends were trimmed by 4 bases and 11 bases, with 13 bases remaining between them. The CDR3 DNA is TGTGCCAGCAGCTCCCAGGGGAGTGGGCAGTATTTT. This gives the protein CASSSQGSGQYF. Full variable domain (remainder filled in from reference TRBV11-3 and TRBJ2-3): EAGVVQSPRYKIIEKKQPVAFWCNPISGHNTLYWYLQNLGQGPELLIRYENEEAVDDSQLPKDRFSAERLKGVDSTLKIQPAELGDSAVYLCASSSQGSGQYFGPGTRLTVL.

A note on this clonotype: At one of its ends the junction is not consistent with the germline gene, which may arise from a read error. The chain joins TRBV6-5 to TRBJ2-2; 9 bases map to TRBD2. This CDR3 spans 17 amino acids. Germline assignment: CDR1 MNHEY and CDR2 SVGAGI. CDR3 DNA sequence: TGTGTCAGCAGTTACGTCGTTAGCGGGGGGAACACCGGGGAGCTGTTTTTT. Protein sequence: CVSSYVVSGGNTGELFF.

This clonotype was found a few times. The chain couples TRBV27 to TRBJ2-7; D remains unclear. CDR3 length equals 16 residues. V lost 6 bases, J lost 5 bases, and 23 bases lay in between. CDR1 is MNHEY, CDR2 SMNVEV, per germline (reference sequence). The CDR3 DNA follows: TGTGCCAGCAGAAACCTTGGTCGGAAGCACGTACACGAGCAGTACGTC. It specifies CASRNLGRKHVHEQYV.

The chain carries TRBV6-2 or TRBV6-3 and TRBJ2-7; tentative D call: TRBD2 (6 bases). The germline V and J ends were trimmed by 2 bases and 3 bases, with 11 bases remaining between them. This CDR3 is built from 14 residues. Germline assignment: CDR1 MNHEY and CDR2 SVGEGT. The chain's CDR3 is CASSYRTGGYEQYV. In DNA form, the CDR3 reads TGTGCCAGCAGTTACCGGACCGGGGGCTACGAGCAGTACGTC.

J is TRBJ2-7 and V is TRBV6-6; no definite D call. Per the germline V gene, CDR1 is MNHNY and CDR2 is SVGAGI (reference sequence). Trimming shortened V by 7 bases and J by 6 bases, and 10 bases separated the two germline ends. The CDR3 runs to 11 residues. CDR3 nucleotide sequence: TGTGCCAGCACCTTCTCAGGCGAGCAGTACTTC. Translating it yields CASTFSGEQYF.

This clonotype was observed a handful of times. This sequence joins TRBV7-9 and TRBJ1-4; TRBD1 might be the D (5 bases). The germline gives CDR1 SEHNR, CDR2 FQNEAQ (reference sequence). CDR3 size: 13 residues. Deletions cut 6 bases from V and 7 bases from J, with 12 bases between. The CDR3: CASSGEGLEKLFF. DNA for the CDR3: TGTGCCAGCAGTGGAGAGGGACTTGAAAAACTGTTTTTT.

V gene TRBV11-2 combines with J gene TRBJ2-7; TRBD2 aligns across 11 bases. V dropped 4 bases and J dropped 4; count of bases not matched to a gene: 3. The length of the CDR3 is 14 residues. Germline CDR1 SGHAT, CDR2 FQNNGV. The CDR3 here is CASSSGTSGYEQYV. The DNA of the CDR3 is TGTGCCAGCAGCTCCGGGACTAGCGGTTACGAGCAGTACGTC.

This clonotype was picked up a small number of times. The CDR3 is CSARRDMEQPQHF. The CDR3 DNA sequence: TGCAGTGCTAGACGGGACATGGAACAGCCCCAGCATTTT. The gene calls are TRBV20-1 and TRBJ1-5; possible D gene TRBD1, 6 bases. The V gene lost 2 bases and the J gene lost 7 bases, with 12 bases spanning the gap. The CDR3 contains 13 residues. The germline V gene has CDR1 DFQATT and CDR2 SNEGSKA (reference sequence).

V gene TRBV19 combines with J gene TRBJ2-2; D ambiguous. The germline gives CDR1 LNHDA, CDR2 SQIVND (reference sequence). This CDR3 has 15 amino acids. Trimming took 1 base from V and 5 from J, leaving 11 bases between them. CDR3 DNA: TGTGCCAGTAGTATAGTCCACCCCAGTACCGGGGAGCTGTTTTTT. This encodes CASSIVHPSTGELFF.

This clonotype was observed a handful of times. The chain has TRBV28 and TRBJ1-6, with D unclear. Germline CDR1 reads MDHEN; CDR2 reads SYDVKM. This CDR3 has 14 amino acids. V was shortened by 8 bases and J by 10 bases, with 18 bases between the two germline ends. This CDR3 is CASYPTGLGSPLHF. In nucleotides, the CDR3 is TGTGCCAGCTACCCGACCGGCTTAGGATCACCCCTCCACTTT.

The chain has TRBV12-3 or TRBV12-4 and TRBJ2-2; 10 bases fit TRBD1. There are 17 residues in the CDR3. J lost 7 bases, V lost 4 bases, and 12 bases had no gene match. CDR3 region: CASSSTLGQGFIGELFF. For the CDR3, the DNA is TGTGCCAGCAGTTCAACCTTGGGACAGGGGTTTATCGGGGAGCTGTTTTTT.

J is TRBJ2-7 and V is TRBV19; TRBD1 matches 7 bases. The ends lost 5 bases at V and 2 bases at J; junction bases unmatched: 6. Looked up from germline, CDR1 is LNHDA and CDR2 is SQIVND (reference sequence). The CDR3 contains 14 residues. For the CDR3, the DNA is TGTGCCAGTAGTCAAGGGACAGAAGCCTACGAGCAGTACTTC. It codes for CASSQGTEAYEQYF.

Many counts were recorded for this clonotype. The gene calls are TRBV7-6 and TRBJ1-5; D gene ambiguous. The CDR3 contains 14 residues. V was trimmed by 2 bases and J by 6 bases, leaving 11 bases between them. In germline, CDR1 is SGHVS, CDR2 FNYEAQ. As DNA, the CDR3 is TGTGCCAGCAGCTTAAAGGGAGGGTTTCAGCCCCAGCATTTT. Its translation is CASSLKGGFQPQHF. Combining the CDR3 with reference TRBV7-6 and TRBJ1-5 gives the whole variable domain GAGVSQSPRYKVTKRGQDVALRCDPISGHVSLYWYRQALGQGPEFLTYFNYEAQQDKSGLPNDRFSAERPEGSISTLTIQRTEQRDSAMYRCASSLKGGFQPQHFGDGTRLSIL.

CDR3: CASSYSRTSGGRLNNEQFF. CDR3 DNA sequence: TGTGCCAGCAGTTACTCCAGGACTAGCGGGGGGCGACTGAACAATGAGCAGTTCTTC. The chain couples TRBV6-6 to TRBJ2-1, with 14 bases identical to TRBD2. This CDR3 is built from 19 residues. Germline values: CDR1 MNHNY, CDR2 SVGAGI (reference sequence). Germline trimming cut 0 bases from V and 5 bases from J; bases unmatched to any gene: 9.

This clonotype was counted at least ten times. Compared with germline, one end of the junction differs, possibly owing to a read error. The CDR3, as DNA: TGCGCCAGCAGCGGGAAGACCCAGTACTTC. Protein: CASSGKTQYF. The gene calls are TRBV2 and TRBJ2-5; 7 nucleotides agree with TRBD2. Germline V CDR1 and CDR2: SNHLY, FYNNEI. The CDR3 contains 10 residues.

This clonotype was recorded many times. This chain joins TRBV7-2 and TRBJ1-3; D gene ambiguous. Per germline, CDR1 SGHTA and CDR2 FQGNSA. CDR3 length: 18 residues. V lost 3 bases and J lost 0, with 18 bases in between. The CDR3 DNA follows: TGTGCCAGCAGCTTGTCTTCCCGTACAGTCCACTCTGGAAACACCATATATTTT. Its protein product is CASSLSSRTVHSGNTIYF.

This clonotype turned up a few times. The chain carries TRBV19 and TRBJ1-2; maybe TRBD1 (5 bases). V was trimmed by 4 bases and J by 6 bases, leaving 15 bases between them. The germline CDR1 and CDR2 sequences are LNHDA and SQIVND (reference sequence). The CDR3 spans 14 residues. CDR3 nucleotides: TGTGCCAGTAGTACCCTCTTCATAGGGGATGGCTACACCTTC. Its protein is CASSTLFIGDGYTF.

The V gene is TRBV7-9, the J gene TRBJ2-2; D is undetermined. CDR1 is SEHNR and CDR2 is FQNEAQ in the germline V gene (reference sequence). The germline V and J ends were trimmed by 5 bases and 3 bases, with 16 bases remaining between them. This CDR3 comprises 16 residues. Here the CDR3 DNA reads TGTGCCAGCAGCCGACGCAAAGGGCCTTACACCGGGGAGCTGTTTTTT. As protein: CASSRRKGPYTGELFF.

V usage is TRBV13 and J usage is TRBJ2-1; 9 nucleotides agree with TRBD2. Unmatched junction bases numbered 10, after V lost 5 bases and J lost 8 bases. The CDR3 is made up of 15 amino acids. Germline V lookup: CDR1 PRHDT, CDR2 FYEKMQ (reference sequence). The CDR3 protein is CASSHLAGGRDEQFF. The CDR3 nucleotides are TGTGCCAGCAGCCACCTCGCGGGGGGGCGCGATGAGCAGTTCTTC.

There are a few counts of this clonotype. V gene TRBV6-2 or TRBV6-3 combines with J gene TRBJ2-2; the D gene is possibly TRBD1 (6 bases). Trimming cost V 6 bases and J 6 bases, with 14 bases left between them. The CDR3 runs to 14 residues. CDR1 MNHEY and CDR2 SVGEGT come from the germline V gene. The CDR3 protein is CASSPLGQSGELFF. CDR3 in DNA: TGTGCCAGCAGCCCCCTAGGACAGTCCGGGGAGCTGTTTTTT.

The J gene is TRBJ2-7, the V gene TRBV11-2; D is unresolved. The CDR3 runs 14 residues. The germline CDR1 and CDR2 sequences are SGHAT and FQNNGV. V dropped 3 bases and J dropped 3 bases, with 12 bases sitting between them. CDR3 nucleotide sequence: TGTGCCAGCAGCTTGGGCCCTCTCCTCTACGAGCAGTACGTC. Translating gives CASSLGPLLYEQYV.

The chain is built from TRBV28 and TRBJ1-6; the match to TRBD1 covers 10 bases. CDR3 size: 17 residues. J lost 9 bases, V lost 3 bases, and 11 bases had no gene match. Germline V gene lookup returns CDR1 MDHEN and CDR2 SYDVKM. CDR3 coding DNA: TGTGCCAGCAGTTTTCTTAGGACAGGGGGTTTTGGTTCACCCCTCCACTTT. It specifies CASSFLRTGGFGSPLHF. The entire variable domain, with the rest obtained from reference TRBV28 and TRBJ1-6, is as follows: DVKVTQSSRYLVKRTGEKVFLECVQDMDHENMFWYRQDPGLGLRLIYFSYDVKMKEKGDIPEGYSVSREKKERFSLILESASTNQTSMYLCASSFLRTGGFGSPLHFGNGTRLTVT.